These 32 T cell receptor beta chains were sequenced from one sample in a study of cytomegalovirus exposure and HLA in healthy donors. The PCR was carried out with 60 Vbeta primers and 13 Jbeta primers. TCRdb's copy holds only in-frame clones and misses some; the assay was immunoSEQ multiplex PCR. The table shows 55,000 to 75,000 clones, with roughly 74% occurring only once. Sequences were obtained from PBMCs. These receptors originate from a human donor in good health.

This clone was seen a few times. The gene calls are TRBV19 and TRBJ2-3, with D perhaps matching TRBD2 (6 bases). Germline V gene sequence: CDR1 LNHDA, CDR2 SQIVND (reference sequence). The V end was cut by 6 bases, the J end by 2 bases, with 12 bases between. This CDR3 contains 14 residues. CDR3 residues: CASSVTSSTDTQYF. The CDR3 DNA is TGTGCCAGTAGCGTTACTAGCTCCACAGATACGCAGTATTTT.

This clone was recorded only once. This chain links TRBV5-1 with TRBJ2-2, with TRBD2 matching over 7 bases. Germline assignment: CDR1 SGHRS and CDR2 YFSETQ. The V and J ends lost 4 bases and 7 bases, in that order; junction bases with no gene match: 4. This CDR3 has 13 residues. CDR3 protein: CASSRAGDGELFF. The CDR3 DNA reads TGCGCCAGCAGCCGGGCGGGAGACGGGGAGCTGTTTTTT.

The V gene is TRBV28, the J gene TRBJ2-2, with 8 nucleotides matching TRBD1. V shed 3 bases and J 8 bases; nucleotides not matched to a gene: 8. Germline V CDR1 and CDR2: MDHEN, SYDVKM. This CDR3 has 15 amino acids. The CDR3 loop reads CASSFRGQGKGELFF. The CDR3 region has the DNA TGTGCCAGCAGTTTCCGCGGACAGGGAAAAGGGGAGCTGTTTTTT.

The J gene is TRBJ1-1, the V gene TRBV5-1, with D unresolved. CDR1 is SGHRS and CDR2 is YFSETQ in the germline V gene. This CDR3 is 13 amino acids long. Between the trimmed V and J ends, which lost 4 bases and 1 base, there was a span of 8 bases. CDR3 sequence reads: CASSEQPNTEAFF. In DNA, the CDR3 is TGCGCCAGCAGCGAACAGCCGAACACTGAAGCTTTCTTT.

The CDR3 loop is CAISEGGTDTDTQYF. In DNA, the CDR3 is TGTGCCATCAGTGAGGGGGGGACGGACACAGATACGCAGTATTTT. This chain connects TRBV10-3 to TRBJ2-3; possibly TRBD2 for D (6 bases). V lost 2 bases and J 2 bases, leaving 11 bases between the germline ends. Germline assignment: CDR1 ENHRY and CDR2 SYGVKD. The CDR3 has 15 amino acids.

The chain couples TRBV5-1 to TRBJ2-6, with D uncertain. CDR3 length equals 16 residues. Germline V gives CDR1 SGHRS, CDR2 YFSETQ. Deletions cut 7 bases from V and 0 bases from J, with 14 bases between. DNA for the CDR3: TGCGCCAGCCGTGAGCAGGTAAACTCTGGGGCCAACGTCCTGACTTTC. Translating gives CASREQVNSGANVLTF.

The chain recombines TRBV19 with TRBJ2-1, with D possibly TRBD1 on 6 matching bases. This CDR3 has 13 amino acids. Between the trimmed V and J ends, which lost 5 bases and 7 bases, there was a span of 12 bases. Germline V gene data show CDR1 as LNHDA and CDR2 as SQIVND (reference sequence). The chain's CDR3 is CASSSSQGNEQFF. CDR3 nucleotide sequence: TGTGCCAGTAGTTCATCACAGGGAAATGAGCAGTTCTTC.

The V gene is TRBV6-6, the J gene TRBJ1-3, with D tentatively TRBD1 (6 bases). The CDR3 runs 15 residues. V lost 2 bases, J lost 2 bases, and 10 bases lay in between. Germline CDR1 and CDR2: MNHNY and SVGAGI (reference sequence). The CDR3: CASSYGGGAGNTIYF. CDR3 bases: TGTGCCAGCAGTTACGGGGGGGGCGCTGGAAACACCATATATTTT.

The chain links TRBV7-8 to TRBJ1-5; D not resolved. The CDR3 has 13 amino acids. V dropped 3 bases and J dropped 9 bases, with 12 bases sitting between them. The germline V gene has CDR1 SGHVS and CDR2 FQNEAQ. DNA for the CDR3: TGTGCCAGCAGCTTGGGTCAGGATCGGCCCCAGCATTTT. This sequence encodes CASSLGQDRPQHF.

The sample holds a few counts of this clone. The CDR3: CASSIQRDYEQYF. The CDR3, as DNA: TGTGCCAGTAGTATTCAGCGGGACTACGAGCAGTACTTC. The chain recombines TRBV19 with TRBJ2-7; 7 nucleotides align to TRBD2. The germline CDR1 and CDR2 sequences are LNHDA and SQIVND (reference sequence). V was pared by 3 bases and J by 3 bases, with 2 bases of the junction left unmatched. The CDR3 covers 13 residues.

CDR3 sequence reads: CASRQAGGTPNYGYTF. The CDR3 region has the DNA TGTGCCAGCAGACAAGCAGGGGGCACCCCTAACTATGGCTACACCTTC. The V and J genes are TRBV6-6 and TRBJ1-2, with 8 positions matching TRBD1. The J segment lost 0 bases and the V segment lost 6 bases, leaving 9 bases of the junction unmatched. This CDR3 contains 16 residues. CDR1 is MNHNY, CDR2 SVGAGI, per germline (reference sequence).

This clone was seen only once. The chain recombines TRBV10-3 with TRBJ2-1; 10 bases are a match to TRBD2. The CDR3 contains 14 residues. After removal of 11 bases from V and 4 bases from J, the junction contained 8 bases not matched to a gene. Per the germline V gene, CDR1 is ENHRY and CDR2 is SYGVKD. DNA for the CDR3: TGTGCCTCCCCAGGACTAGCGGCTTACAATGAGCAGTTCTTC. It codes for CASPGLAAYNEQFF.

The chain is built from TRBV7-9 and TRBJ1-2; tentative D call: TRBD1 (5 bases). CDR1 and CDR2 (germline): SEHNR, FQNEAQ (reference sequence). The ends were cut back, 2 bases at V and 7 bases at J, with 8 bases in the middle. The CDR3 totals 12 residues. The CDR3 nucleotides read TGTGCCAGCAGCTTACAGGGAAGTGGCTACACCTTC. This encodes CASSLQGSGYTF. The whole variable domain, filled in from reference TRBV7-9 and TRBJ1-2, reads DTGVSQNPRHKITKRGQNVTFRCDPISEHNRLYWYRQTLGQGPEFLTYFQNEAQLEKSRLLSDRFSAERPKGSFSTLEIQRTEQGDSAMYLCASSLQGSGYTFGSGTRLTVV.

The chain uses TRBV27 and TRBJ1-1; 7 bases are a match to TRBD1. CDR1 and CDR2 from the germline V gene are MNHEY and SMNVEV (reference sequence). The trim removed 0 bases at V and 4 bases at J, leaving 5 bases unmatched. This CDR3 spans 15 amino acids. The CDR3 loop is CASSLSLTGPTEAFF. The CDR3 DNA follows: TGTGCCAGCAGTTTATCCCTGACAGGGCCCACTGAAGCTTTCTTT.

CDR3 region: CASSPRSDTQYF. CDR3 sequence (DNA): TGTGCCAGCAGCCCACGGTCAGATACGCAGTATTTT. The chain uses TRBV9 and TRBJ2-3; D is unresolved. Trimming pared 4 bases from V and 4 bases from J, leaving 7 bases between. Germline CDR1 is SGDLS and CDR2 is YYNGEE. This CDR3 is 12 amino acids long. Variable domain in full (rest from reference TRBV9 and TRBJ2-3): DSGVTQTPKHLITATGQRVTLRCSPRSGDLSVYWYQQSLDQGLQFLIQYYNGEERAKGNILERFSAQQFPDLHSELNLSSLELGDSALYFCASSPRSDTQYFGPGTRLTVL.

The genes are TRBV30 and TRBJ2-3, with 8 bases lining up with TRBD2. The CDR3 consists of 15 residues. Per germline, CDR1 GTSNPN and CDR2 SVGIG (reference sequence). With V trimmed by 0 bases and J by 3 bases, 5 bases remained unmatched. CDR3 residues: CAWSVLAGITDTQYF. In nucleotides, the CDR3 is TGTGCCTGGAGTGTATTAGCGGGAATTACAGATACGCAGTATTTT.

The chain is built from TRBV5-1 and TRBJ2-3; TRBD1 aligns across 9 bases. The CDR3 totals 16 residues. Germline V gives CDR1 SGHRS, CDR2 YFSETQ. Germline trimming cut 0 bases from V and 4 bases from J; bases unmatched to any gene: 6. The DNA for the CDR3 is TGCGCCAGCAGCTTGGGAGGACAGGGGCCGGCAGATACGCAGTATTTT. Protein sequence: CASSLGGQGPADTQYF. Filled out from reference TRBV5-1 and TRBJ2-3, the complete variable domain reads KAGVTQTPRYLIKTRGQQVTLSCSPISGHRSVSWYQQTPGQGLQFLFEYFSETQRNKGNFPGRFSGRQFSNSRSEMNVSTLELGDSALYLCASSLGGQGPADTQYFGPGTRLTVL.

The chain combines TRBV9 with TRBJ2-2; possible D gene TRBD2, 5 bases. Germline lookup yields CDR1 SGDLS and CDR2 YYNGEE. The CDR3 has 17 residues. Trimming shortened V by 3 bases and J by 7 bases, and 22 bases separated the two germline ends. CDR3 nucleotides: TGTGCCAGCAGCGCTACGGTAGCGCCCGAGGACGGCGGGGAGCTGTTTTTT. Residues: CASSATVAPEDGGELFF.

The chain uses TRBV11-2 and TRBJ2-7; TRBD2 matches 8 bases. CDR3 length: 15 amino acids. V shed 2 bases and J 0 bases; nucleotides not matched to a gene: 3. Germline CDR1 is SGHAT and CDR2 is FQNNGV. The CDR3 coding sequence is TGTGCCAGCAGCTTAAAACTAGCGGCCTCCTACGAGCAGTACTTC. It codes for CASSLKLAASYEQYF.

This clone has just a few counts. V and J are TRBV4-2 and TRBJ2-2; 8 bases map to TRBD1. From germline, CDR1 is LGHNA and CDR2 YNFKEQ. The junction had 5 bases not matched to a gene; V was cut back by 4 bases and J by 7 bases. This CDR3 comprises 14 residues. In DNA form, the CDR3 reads TGTGCCAGCAGCCGGGGACAGGCGGGCGGGGAGCTGTTTTTT. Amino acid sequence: CASSRGQAGGELFF.

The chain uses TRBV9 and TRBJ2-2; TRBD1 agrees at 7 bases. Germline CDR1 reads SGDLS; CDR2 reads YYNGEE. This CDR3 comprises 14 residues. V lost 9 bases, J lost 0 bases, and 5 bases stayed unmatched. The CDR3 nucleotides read TGTGCCACCCGGACAGGTCCGAACACCGGGGAGCTGTTTTTT. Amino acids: CATRTGPNTGELFF.

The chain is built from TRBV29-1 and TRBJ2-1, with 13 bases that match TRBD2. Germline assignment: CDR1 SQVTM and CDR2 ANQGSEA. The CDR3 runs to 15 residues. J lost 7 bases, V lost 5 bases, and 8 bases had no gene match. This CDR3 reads CSVPGLAGVGNEQFF. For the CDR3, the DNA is TGCAGCGTTCCCGGACTAGCGGGAGTGGGGAATGAGCAGTTCTTC.

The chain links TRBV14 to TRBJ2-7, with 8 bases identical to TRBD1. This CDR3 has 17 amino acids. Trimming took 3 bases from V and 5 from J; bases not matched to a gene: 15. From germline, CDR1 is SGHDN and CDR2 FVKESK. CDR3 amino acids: CASSQLPGTGVSDEQYF. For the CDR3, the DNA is TGTGCCAGCAGCCAGCTTCCTGGGACAGGTGTATCGGACGAGCAGTACTTC.

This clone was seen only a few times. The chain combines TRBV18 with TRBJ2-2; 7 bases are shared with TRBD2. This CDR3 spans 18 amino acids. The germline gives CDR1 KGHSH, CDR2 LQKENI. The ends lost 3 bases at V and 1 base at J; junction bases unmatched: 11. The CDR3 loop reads CASSPLTSPRGNTGELFF. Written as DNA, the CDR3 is TGTGCCAGCTCACCGTTGACTAGCCCCCGGGGGAACACCGGGGAGCTGTTTTTT. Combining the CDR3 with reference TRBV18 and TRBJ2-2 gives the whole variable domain NAGVMQNPRHLVRRRGQEARLRCSPMKGHSHVYWYRQLPEEGLKFMVYLQKENIIDESGMPKERFSAEFPKEGPSILRIQQVVRGDSAAYFCASSPLTSPRGNTGELFFGEGSRLTVL.

CDR3 sequence: CASRNQGSNQPQHF. CDR3 bases: TGTGCCAGCAGAAACCAGGGGTCGAATCAGCCCCAGCATTTT. The chain joins TRBV6-1 to TRBJ1-5; D possibly corresponds to TRBD1 (6 bases). Looked up from germline, CDR1 is MNHNS and CDR2 is SASEGT. The CDR3 spans 14 residues. V was pared by 6 bases and J by 4 bases, with 13 bases between.

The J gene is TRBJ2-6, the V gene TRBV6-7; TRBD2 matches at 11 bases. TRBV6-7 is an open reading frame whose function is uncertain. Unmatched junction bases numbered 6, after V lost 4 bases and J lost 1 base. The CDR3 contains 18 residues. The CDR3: CASSFTSGRTSGANVLTF. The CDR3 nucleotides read TGTGCCAGCAGTTTCACTAGCGGGAGAACATCTGGGGCCAACGTCCTGACTTTC.

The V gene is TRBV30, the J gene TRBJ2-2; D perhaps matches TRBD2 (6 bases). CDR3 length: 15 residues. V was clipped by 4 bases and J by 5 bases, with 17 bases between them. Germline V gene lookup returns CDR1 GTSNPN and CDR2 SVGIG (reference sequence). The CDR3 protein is CAWNTPGGSTGELFF. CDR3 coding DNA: TGTGCCTGGAACACCCCCGGGGGTTCTACCGGGGAGCTGTTTTTT.

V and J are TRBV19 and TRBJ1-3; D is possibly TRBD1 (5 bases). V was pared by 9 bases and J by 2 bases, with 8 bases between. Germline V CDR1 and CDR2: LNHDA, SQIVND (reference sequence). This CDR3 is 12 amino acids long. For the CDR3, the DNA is TGTGCCAGCAGGGTACCTGGAAACACCATATATTTT. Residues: CASRVPGNTIYF.

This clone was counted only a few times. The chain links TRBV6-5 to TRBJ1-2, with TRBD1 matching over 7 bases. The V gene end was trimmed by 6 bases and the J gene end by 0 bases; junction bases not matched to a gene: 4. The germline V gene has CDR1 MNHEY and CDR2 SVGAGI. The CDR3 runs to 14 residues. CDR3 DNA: TGTGCCAGCAGCAGGGGGGTCACTAACTATGGCTACACCTTC. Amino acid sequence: CASSRGVTNYGYTF.

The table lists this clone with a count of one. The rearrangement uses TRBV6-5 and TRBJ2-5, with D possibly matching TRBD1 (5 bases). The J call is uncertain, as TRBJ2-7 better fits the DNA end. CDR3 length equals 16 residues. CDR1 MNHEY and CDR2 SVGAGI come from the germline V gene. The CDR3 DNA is TGTGCCAGCAGTTCCCCAGGACGGACAAAGGATCTCGAGCAGTACTTC. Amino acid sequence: CASSSPGRTKDLEQYF.

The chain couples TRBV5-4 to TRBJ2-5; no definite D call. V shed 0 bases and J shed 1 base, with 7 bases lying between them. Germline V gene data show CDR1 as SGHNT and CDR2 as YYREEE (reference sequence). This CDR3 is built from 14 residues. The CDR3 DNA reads TGTGCCAGCAGCTTGGCCGGAGCCCAAGAGACCCAGTACTTC. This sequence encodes CASSLAGAQETQYF.

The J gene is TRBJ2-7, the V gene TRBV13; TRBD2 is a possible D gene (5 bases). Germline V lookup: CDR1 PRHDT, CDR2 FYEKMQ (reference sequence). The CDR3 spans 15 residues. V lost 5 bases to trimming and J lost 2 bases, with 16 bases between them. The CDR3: CASSLQRSGTYEQYF. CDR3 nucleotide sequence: TGTGCCAGCAGCCTCCAGCGCTCGGGGACCTACGAGCAGTACTTC.